These 27 T cell receptor beta chains originate from one sample sequenced in a study of T-cell memory formation after mild COVID-19. MiXCR was run by TCRdb on the 5' RACE reads, yielding one entry per CDR3 protein. The sample includes 410,000 or so distinct CDR3 sequences, about 25% of them seen just once. Sequencing was carried out using PBMCs or a T cell subset sorted from them (not recorded which). The receptors come from an adult woman who had mild COVID-19 (a few samples of this study predate the infection). Cell type and time point are not known.

This clonotype was seen more than once but under ten times. The chain recombines TRBV6-5 with TRBJ2-7; the D gene is possibly TRBD2 (7 bases). This CDR3 comprises 16 residues. Germline V gives CDR1 MNHEY, CDR2 SVGAGI. V was shortened by 3 bases and J by 6 bases, with 21 bases between the two germline ends. CDR3 sequence: CASSYSVGGPPAEQYF. The DNA for the CDR3 is TGTGCCAGCAGTTATTCTGTGGGGGGGCCTCCTGCCGAGCAGTACTTC.

This clonotype showed up just a few times. The V and J genes are TRBV14 and TRBJ2-3; 14 bases are shared with TRBD2. The ends lost 5 bases at V and 2 bases at J; junction bases unmatched: 6. This CDR3 has 17 amino acids. Germline CDR1 is SGHDN and CDR2 is FVKESK. For the CDR3, the DNA is TGTGCCAGCAGCAATCGACTAGCGGGAGGGTACACAGATACGCAGTATTTT. Translated: CASSNRLAGGYTDTQYF.

This clonotype was counted only a few times. This chain links TRBV5-1 with TRBJ2-7; D could derive from TRBD1 or TRBD2 (5 bases each). Germline V gene sequence: CDR1 SGHRS, CDR2 YFSETQ. The CDR3 is 14 amino acids. Trimming removed 4 bases at V and 5 bases at J, with 16 bases between. DNA for the CDR3: TGCGCCAGCAGCCCGGGACGCCCCAGGGACGAGCAGTACTTC. Translation: CASSPGRPRDEQYF.

This clonotype has only a few counts. This chain joins TRBV29-1 and TRBJ2-7; 9 nucleotides line up with TRBD1. The trim removed 7 bases at V and 5 bases at J, leaving 6 bases unmatched. CDR1 is SQVTM and CDR2 is ANQGSEA in the germline V gene. This CDR3 has 12 amino acids. The CDR3 nucleotides read TGCAGCGCCCGAGGGACAGGGAACGAGCAGTACTTC. This encodes CSARGTGNEQYF.

This clonotype was seen only a few times. The chain uses TRBV29-1 and TRBJ2-3, with 9 bases lining up with TRBD1. Trimming removed 7 bases from V and 4 bases from J; junction bases left unmatched: 12. In germline, CDR1 is SQVTM, CDR2 ANQGSEA. CDR3 size: 15 residues. The CDR3 spells CSAPTGTGTPDTQYF. The DNA for the CDR3 is TGCAGCGCGCCTACCGGGACAGGGACCCCAGATACGCAGTATTTT.

V usage is TRBV20-1 and J usage is TRBJ2-3; D gene unclear. V was clipped by 3 bases and J by 4 bases, with 11 bases between them. CDR1 is DFQATT and CDR2 is SNEGSKA in the germline V gene (reference sequence). The CDR3 loop spans 13 amino acids. DNA of the CDR3: TGCAGTGCTAGGATACCTGGGGCAGATACGCAGTATTTT. Translating gives CSARIPGADTQYF.

The rearrangement uses TRBV4-1 and TRBJ2-3; TRBD2 might be the D (6 bases). The CDR3 contains 15 residues. V was clipped by 6 bases and J by 0 bases, with 13 bases between them. The germline V gene encodes CDR1 MGHRA and CDR2 YSYEKL. CDR3 DNA sequence: TGCGCCAGCAGAGCTCGGGGGTCCAGCACAGATACGCAGTATTTT. Translating gives CASRARGSSTDTQYF.

This clonotype was seen a few times. The rearrangement joins TRBV29-1 to TRBJ1-5; 7 bases agree with TRBD1. V shed 6 bases, J shed 3 bases, and the junction held 5 bases outside the gene matches. The length of the CDR3 is 13 residues. Germline CDR1 and CDR2: SQVTM and ANQGSEA. The CDR3 spells CSVRDSYNQPQHF. The CDR3 region has the DNA TGCAGCGTCCGGGACAGCTACAATCAGCCCCAGCATTTT.

V gene TRBV13 combines with J gene TRBJ1-1; possible D gene TRBD1, 5 bases. The CDR3 is made up of 13 amino acids. Germline V lookup: CDR1 PRHDT, CDR2 FYEKMQ (reference sequence). The ends were cut back, 1 base at V and 10 bases at J, with 13 bases in the middle. CDR3 sequence: CASSLAAPGVAFF. CDR3 coding DNA: TGTGCCAGCAGCTTAGCAGCTCCGGGGGTAGCTTTCTTT. Combining the CDR3 with reference TRBV13 and TRBJ1-1 gives the whole variable domain AAGVIQSPRHLIKEKRETATLKCYPIPRHDTVYWYQQGPGQDPQFLISFYEKMQSDKGSIPDRFSAQQFSDYHSELNMSSLELGDSALYFCASSLAAPGVAFFGQGTRLTVV.

The sample holds a few counts of this clonotype. The V and J genes are TRBV20-1 and TRBJ1-3, with 7 bases matching TRBD1. The CDR3 extends over 16 amino acids. Trimming cost V 3 bases and J 4 bases; bases outside gene matches: 12. Germline V CDR1 and CDR2: DFQATT, SNEGSKA (reference sequence). The CDR3 here is CSASYSEGQRGNTIYF. The CDR3 DNA is TGCAGTGCTAGTTATTCGGAGGGACAGAGAGGAAACACCATATATTTT.

The V gene is TRBV9, the J gene TRBJ2-7; 7 positions agree with TRBD1. Germline CDR1 and CDR2: SGDLS and YYNGEE. The CDR3 covers 14 residues. J lost 1 base, V lost 4 bases, and 5 bases had no gene match. CDR3 protein: CASSSTTGSYEQYF. The CDR3 nucleotides are TGTGCCAGCAGCTCGACGACAGGGTCCTACGAGCAGTACTTC. Full variable domain (rest looked up from reference TRBV9 and TRBJ2-7): DSGVTQTPKHLITATGQRVTLRCSPRSGDLSVYWYQQSLDQGLQFLIQYYNGEERAKGNILERFSAQQFPDLHSELNLSSLELGDSALYFCASSSTTGSYEQYFGPGTRLTVT.

The J gene is TRBJ2-3, the V gene TRBV10-3, with D possibly matching TRBD2 (5 bases). The CDR3 has 16 residues. Germline-derived CDR1 and CDR2 are ENHRY and SYGVKD. The V gene lost 0 bases and the J gene lost 0 bases, with 10 bases spanning the gap. CDR3 sequence: CAISESISGSTDTQYF. The CDR3 DNA reads as TGTGCCATCAGTGAGTCGATCAGCGGCAGCACAGATACGCAGTATTTT.

The chain uses TRBV12-3 or TRBV12-4 and TRBJ2-7, with D maybe TRBD2 (7 bases). Between the trimmed V and J ends, which lost 5 bases and 1 base, there was a span of 15 bases. The CDR3 spans 15 residues. CDR3 coding DNA: TGTGCCAGCAGTCCCACAGGGAGGGGATCCTACGAGCAGTACTTC. Protein product: CASSPTGRGSYEQYF.

The sample holds a few counts of this clonotype. The chain employs TRBV12-3 or TRBV12-4 and TRBJ2-4, with D possibly being TRBD1 (5 bases). The CDR3 sequence is 15 residues long. V gave up 3 bases and J gave up 1 base, with 10 bases separating them. CDR3 nucleotide sequence: TGTGCCAGCAGTTTTGGGGCTGCGGCCAAAAACATTCAGTACTTC. Residues: CASSFGAAAKNIQYF.

Only a few counts were recorded for this clonotype. The chain uses TRBV4-1 and TRBJ2-1; 9 bases fit TRBD2. J lost 8 bases, V lost 3 bases, and 11 bases had no gene match. This CDR3 has 16 amino acids. Germline V CDR1 and CDR2: MGHRA, YSYEKL. The CDR3 region is CASSHDEGGGVYEQFF. CDR3 coding DNA: TGCGCCAGCAGCCACGACGAGGGCGGGGGGGTTTATGAGCAGTTCTTC.

This chain uses TRBV12-5 with TRBJ2-3; D not resolved. This CDR3 contains 12 residues. Trimming stripped 2 bases from V and 4 bases from J, with 4 bases between. Germline-derived CDR1 and CDR2 are LGHNT and FRNRAP. The DNA for the CDR3 is TGTGCTAGTGGTTTGTCCGCAGATACGCAGTATTTT. This encodes CASGLSADTQYF.

This clonotype occurred a few times. The chain combines TRBV11-2 with TRBJ2-3, with TRBD2 matching over 8 bases. V lost 9 bases, J lost 2 bases, and 4 bases stayed unmatched. Germline V gene data show CDR1 as SGHAT and CDR2 as FQNNGV. The CDR3 has 13 residues. CDR3 sequence reads: CASLAGPTDTQYF. The CDR3 nucleotides are TGTGCCAGTTTAGCGGGACCCACAGATACGCAGTATTTT. Looking up the rest from reference TRBV11-2 and TRBJ2-3 gives the full variable domain: EAGVAQSPRYKIIEKRQSVAFWCNPISGHATLYWYQQILGQGPKLLIQFQNNGVVDDSQLPKDRFSAERLKGVDSTLKIQPAKLEDSAVYLCASLAGPTDTQYFGPGTRLTVL.

This clonotype was seen a few times. This chain links TRBV7-9 with TRBJ2-5; unclear D gene. Germline loops: CDR1 SEHNR, CDR2 FQNEAQ (reference sequence). The CDR3 has 15 residues. Trimming shortened V by 7 bases and J by 4 bases, and 19 bases separated the two germline ends. The CDR3 DNA reads TGTGCCAGCACCCTGATGGGCCACGTTGGAGAGACCCAGTACTTC. This sequence encodes CASTLMGHVGETQYF.

The chain couples TRBV7-9 to TRBJ1-4; D might be TRBD1 (6 bases). Trimming pared 1 base from V and 1 base from J, leaving 16 bases between. Germline CDR1 reads SEHNR; CDR2 reads FQNEAQ (reference sequence). The CDR3 is 18 residues long. The CDR3 sequence: CASSLEGGTLKTNEKLFF. The CDR3 DNA follows: TGTGCCAGCAGCTTAGAAGGGGGGACACTAAAAACTAATGAAAAACTGTTTTTT.

The V gene is TRBV7-8, the J gene TRBJ1-5, with no clear D. The CDR3 spans 14 residues. Between the trimmed V and J ends, which lost 3 bases and 0 bases, there was a span of 6 bases. CDR1 SGHVS and CDR2 FQNEAQ come from the germline V gene. The CDR3 reads CASSFKDSNQPQHF. The CDR3 coding sequence is TGTGCCAGCAGCTTTAAGGATAGCAATCAGCCCCAGCATTTT.

This clonotype was found a few times. The rearrangement links TRBV5-1 to TRBJ2-2; TRBD1 matches 9 bases. In germline, CDR1 is SGHRS, CDR2 YFSETQ. Losses at the gene ends were 4 bases for V and 6 bases for J; bases not matched to a gene: 19. This CDR3 is 19 amino acids long. CDR3 loop: CASSPGLGPGTGKSGELFF. As DNA, the CDR3 is TGCGCCAGCAGCCCAGGACTAGGCCCCGGGACAGGGAAGTCCGGGGAGCTGTTTTTT.

V is TRBV20-1 and J is TRBJ2-2; weak D call: TRBD1 (6 bases). The CDR3 runs to 15 residues. V lost 3 bases, J lost 1 base, and 12 bases lay in between. The germline V gene has CDR1 DFQATT and CDR2 SNEGSKA (reference sequence). CDR3 protein: CSARDKQGNTGELFF. The CDR3 coding sequence is TGCAGTGCTAGGGATAAACAGGGGAACACCGGGGAGCTGTTTTTT.

This sequence joins TRBV27 and TRBJ2-7, with 9 bases aligning to TRBD1. CDR1 and CDR2 from the germline V gene are MNHEY and SMNVEV (reference sequence). V shed 4 bases and J 5 bases; nucleotides not matched to a gene: 12. The CDR3 covers 16 residues. CDR3 coding DNA: TGTGCCAGCAGTTCGGGACTCCGGGACAGGGCTCACGAGCAGTACTTC. Its translation is CASSSGLRDRAHEQYF.

This clonotype was seen more than once but under ten times. This rearrangement joins TRBV5-5 to TRBJ2-7; a possible D gene is TRBD1 (6 bases). Trimming stripped 1 base from V and 7 bases from J, with 12 bases between. The CDR3 contains 13 residues. CDR1 and CDR2 (germline): SGHKS, YYEKEE (reference sequence). CDR3 sequence reads: CASSLPGALEQYF. The DNA of the CDR3 is TGTGCCAGCAGCTTGCCAGGGGCGCTTGAGCAGTACTTC.

The J gene is TRBJ1-5, the V gene TRBV7-9, with 10 bases fitting TRBD1. This CDR3 is 16 amino acids long. With V trimmed by 4 bases and J by 3 bases, 6 bases remained unmatched. CDR1 and CDR2 from the germline V gene are SEHNR and FQNEAQ (reference sequence). DNA for the CDR3: TGTGCCAGCAGCTACTCCGGGACAGGGGACAATCAGCCCCAGCATTTT. It yields the protein CASSYSGTGDNQPQHF. Based on the CDR3 plus reference TRBV7-9 and TRBJ1-5, the full variable domain is DTGVSQNPRHKITKRGQNVTFRCDPISEHNRLYWYRQTLGQGPEFLTYFQNEAQLEKSRLLSDRFSAERPKGSFSTLEIQRTEQGDSAMYLCASSYSGTGDNQPQHFGDGTRLSIL.

The rearrangement uses TRBV5-5 and TRBJ2-1; TRBD2 matches at 13 bases. The CDR3 is made up of 20 amino acids. Germline V gives CDR1 SGHKS, CDR2 YYEKEE (reference sequence). Losses at the gene ends were 0 bases for V and 0 bases for J; bases not matched to a gene: 9. The CDR3 loop is CASSLVTSGRGPSSYNEQFF. CDR3 nucleotide sequence: TGTGCCAGCAGCTTGGTAACTAGCGGGAGGGGTCCGAGCTCCTACAATGAGCAGTTCTTC.

This clonotype has ten or more counts. This chain links TRBV7-9 with TRBJ1-2; 9 bases match TRBD1. J gave up 6 bases and V 5 bases, and 10 bases lay outside the gene matches. The CDR3 consists of 15 residues. CDR1 SEHNR and CDR2 FQNEAQ come from the germline V gene (reference sequence). CDR3 region: CASSNHWTGEDGYTF. For the CDR3, the DNA is TGTGCCAGCAGCAATCACTGGACAGGGGAGGATGGCTACACCTTC. Variable domain in full (rest from reference TRBV7-9 and TRBJ1-2): DTGVSQNPRHKITKRGQNVTFRCDPISEHNRLYWYRQTLGQGPEFLTYFQNEAQLEKSRLLSDRFSAERPKGSFSTLEIQRTEQGDSAMYLCASSNHWTGEDGYTFGSGTRLTVV.